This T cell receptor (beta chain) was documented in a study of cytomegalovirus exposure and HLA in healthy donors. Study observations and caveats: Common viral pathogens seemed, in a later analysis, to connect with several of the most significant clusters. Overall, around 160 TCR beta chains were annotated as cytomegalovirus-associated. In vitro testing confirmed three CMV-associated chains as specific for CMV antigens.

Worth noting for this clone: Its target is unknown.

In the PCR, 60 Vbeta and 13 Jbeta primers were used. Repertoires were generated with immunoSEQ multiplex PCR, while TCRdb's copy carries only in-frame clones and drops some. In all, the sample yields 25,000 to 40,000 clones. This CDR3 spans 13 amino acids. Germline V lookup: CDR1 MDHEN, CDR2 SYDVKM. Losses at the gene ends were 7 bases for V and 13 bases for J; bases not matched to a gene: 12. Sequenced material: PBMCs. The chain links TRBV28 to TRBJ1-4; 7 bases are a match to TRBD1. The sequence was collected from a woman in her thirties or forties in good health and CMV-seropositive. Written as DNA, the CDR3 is TGTGCCAGCACCCTACTCCGGACAGGTTCACTGTTTTTT. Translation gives CASTLLRTGSLFF.